Listed below are T cell receptor beta chains from one sample, sequenced in a study of ipilimumab plus nivolumab after autologous stem cell transplantation. The repertoire was sequenced with immunoSEQ multiplex PCR; TCRdb's copy has only in-frame clones and lacks some. The table lists about 20,000 clones, roughly 80% of them singletons. The starting material was PBMCs, obtained in a trial of ipilimumab plus nivolumab as post-transplant consolidation. The source of these receptors is a male donor with diffuse large B-cell lymphoma. CDR3s include the opening cysteine and the closing phenylalanine or tryptophan.

TRBJ2-4 | TRBV5-6 | CASSLEAGPNIQYF
TRBJ2-5 | TRBV10-2 | CASSEMRRSQYF
TRBJ2-7 | TRBV6-6 | CASSFLSSYEQYF
TRBJ1-6 | TRBV10-1 | CASSEGIPGSSYNSPLHF
TRBJ2-1 | TRBV6-5 | CASSPLPGSYNEQFF
TRBJ2-1 | TRBV10-3 | CAISEREEDEQFF
TRBJ2-3 | TRBV7-3 | CASSRLALSTDTQYF
TRBJ1-5 | TRBV4-2 | CASSQVSGNYYSNQPQHF
TRBJ2-5 | TRBV7-9 | CASSALGTGVRETQYF
TRBJ1-2 | TRBV15 | CATSRDKFSLSGYTF
TRBJ2-5 | TRBV4-2 | CASSQGEGLAGIGETQYF
TRBJ2-6 | TRBV10-3 | CAISRQSSGANVLTF
TRBJ2-7 | TRBV9 | CASSVAQEGSEQYF
TRBJ2-3 | TRBV6-5 | CASSPRTSGDTQYF
TRBJ2-7 | TRBV19 | CASSRGLPPYEQYF
TRBJ2-1 | TRBV15 | CATSRDPGNVHNEQFF
TRBJ1-5 | TRBV5-1 | CASSLDGTGGNQPQHF
TRBJ2-1 | TRBV6-1 | CASSFSGASAGEQFF
TRBJ1-3 | TRBV7-2 | CASSSFTGNTIYF
TRBJ1-3 | TRBV18 | CASSRAGVERPSGNTIYF
TRBJ1-1 | TRBV30 | CAWSVTDNTEAFF
TRBJ2-5 | TRBV5-1 | CASSLEGQGQETQYF
TRBJ1-4 | TRBV10-3 | CAIANSTTNEKLFF
TRBJ1-1 | TRBV14 | CASSQGQVGEAFF
TRBJ1-1 | TRBV5-1 | CASSSQIADTEAFF
TRBJ2-7 | TRBV7-2 | CASSLSSGRVPYEQYF
TRBJ1-3 | TRBV30 | CAWSVNTRSGNTIYF
TRBJ1-1 | TRBV11-2 | CASSSRSDGLRAFF
TRBJ2-6 | TRBV12-5 | CASGGTDGANVLTF
TRBJ2-1 | TRBV7-9 | CASRDTSGSKNEQFF
TRBJ2-1 | TRBV5-6 | CASSSWTGTGIFHEQFF
TRBJ1-5 | TRBV15 | CATTRGYNQPQHF
TRBJ2-3 | TRBV19 | CASSIEPGRGRVDSDTQYF
TRBJ2-7 | TRBV9 | CASGAGAYEQYF
TRBJ2-2 | TRBV28 | CASSLRGTGELFF
TRBJ2-2 | TRBV9 | CASSLRLAGIANTGELFF
TRBJ2-1 | TRBV19 | CASSVEYNEQFF
TRBJ2-7 | TRBV21-1 | CASDGQGVPYEQYF
TRBJ2-2 | TRBV5-6 | CASSFFWGANGELFF
TRBJ2-6 | TRBV9 | CASSVVGSGANVLTF
TRBJ1-5 | TRBV5-3 | CARSLLQNSNQPQHF
TRBJ1-2 | TRBV28 | CASQGQTSGYTF
TRBJ2-5 | TRBV5-1 | CASSPLRGDLETQYF
TRBJ1-2 | TRBV6-5 | CASRILTGAIDGYTF
TRBJ1-1 | TRBV27 | CASSPLDSIGHEAFF
TRBJ2-7 | TRBV5-6 | CASSPGGLGRVEQYF
TRBJ2-1 | TRBV7-3 | CASSRTGTSGGGEQFF
TRBJ2-7 | TRBV7-9 | CASSNGQGAYEQYF
TRBJ2-7 | TRBV4-2 | CASSLSPEGNEQYF
TRBJ2-6 | TRBV27 | CASRSGYSGANVLTF
TRBJ1-5 | TRBV14 | CASSQERRTGLIGNSNQPQHF
TRBJ1-6 | TRBV30 | CAWRGGAGALHF
TRBJ2-1 | TRBV27 | CASSFSGRPDNEQFF
TRBJ2-7 | TRBV7-7 | CASSPGQGNHEQYF
TRBJ1-5 | TRBV7-2 | CASSSQGNQPQHF
TRBJ2-3 | TRBV5-4 | CASSLGSPGDTQYF
TRBJ2-1 | TRBV14 | CASTLAGGGSNEQFF
TRBJ2-2 | TRBV11-2 | CASTMSRLVGELFF